This T cell receptor beta chain was identified during a study of shared clonotypes between healthy human individuals. Naive CD8 cells were CD45RO-negative, positively selected for CCR7, excluding terminally differentiated effector memory CD45RA+ cells. Sequencing used immunoSEQ multiplex PCR; TCRdb keeps in-frame clones, though not all of them. The sample records about 2,200,000 clones, around 93% being singletons. This CDR3 has 13 amino acids. The V end lost 0 bases, the J end lost 4 bases, and 7 bases lay between the germline ends. Per germline, CDR1 SGHNT and CDR2 YYREEE (reference sequence). What was sequenced was naive CD8+ T cells from PBMCs. The V call is TRBV5-4, the J call TRBJ1-2; D is undetermined. This clonotype was sampled from a young man in good health. Some clones in this sample may be carry-over from other donors' samples. Here the CDR3 reads CASSLGSLYGYTF. The CDR3 DNA is TGTGCCAGCAGCTTGGGAAGTCTCTATGGCTACACCTTC.